This is a list of T cell receptor beta chains from one sample in a study of T cell responses to AZD1222 COVID-19 vaccine. Profiling relied on immunoSEQ multiplex PCR, and the TCRdb table lists in-frame clones only, not all of them. The sample records some 100,000 clones, 85% to 90% being singletons. Here the sequenced sample was peripheral blood, taken on day 0 of AZD1222 vaccination. These receptors were obtained from an adult in good health. CDR3s leave out the opening cysteine and the closing phenylalanine or tryptophan.

j_call: TRBJ2-1; cdr3_length: 13; v_call: TRBV5-8; cdr3_aa: ASSLQGRSYNEQF
j_call: TRBJ1-6; cdr3_length: 11; v_call: TRBV27; cdr3_aa: ASSLIQGAPLH
j_call: TRBJ2-1; cdr3_length: 13; v_call: TRBV27; cdr3_aa: ASSSAGAGYNEQF
j_call: TRBJ1-1; cdr3_length: 11; v_call: TRBV30; cdr3_aa: AWSNLMNTEAF
j_call: TRBJ2-1; cdr3_length: 12; v_call: TRBV5-1; cdr3_aa: ASSADRNYNEQF
j_call: TRBJ2-3; cdr3_length: 8; v_call: TRBV7-9; cdr3_aa: SVMSNTQY
j_call: TRBJ2-3; cdr3_length: 13; v_call: TRBV18; cdr3_aa: ASSPNSDSTDTQY
j_call: TRBJ2-2; cdr3_length: 13; v_call: TRBV30; cdr3_aa: AWSPPGSVHGELF
j_call: TRBJ2-4; cdr3_length: 13; v_call: TRBV7-9; cdr3_aa: ASSRSGTQKNIQY
j_call: TRBJ2-2; cdr3_length: 12; v_call: TRBV24-1; cdr3_aa: ATSDAGRAGELF
j_call: TRBJ1-3; cdr3_length: 13; v_call: TRBV5-1; cdr3_aa: ASSLSGGSGNTIY
j_call: TRBJ2-3; cdr3_length: 12; v_call: TRBV10-3; cdr3_aa: AISKTGGRDTQY
j_call: TRBJ2-2; cdr3_length: 13; v_call: TRBV18; cdr3_aa: ASSLQEDGTGELF
j_call: TRBJ2-2; cdr3_length: 13; v_call: TRBV25-1; cdr3_aa: ASSEAQGETGELF
j_call: TRBJ1-2; cdr3_length: 13; v_call: TRBV11-3; cdr3_aa: ASSFRTGGRYGYT
j_call: TRBJ2-3; cdr3_length: 14; v_call: TRBV5-6; cdr3_aa: ASSLASLRPADTQY
j_call: TRBJ1-4; cdr3_length: 12; v_call: TRBV7-9; cdr3_aa: ASSLAGGGEKLF
j_call: TRBJ1-3; cdr3_length: 12; v_call: TRBV29-1; cdr3_aa: SVGDGSSGNTIY
j_call: TRBJ2-7; cdr3_length: 16; v_call: TRBV28; cdr3_aa: ASSLYLGLAGVSYEQY
j_call: TRBJ1-5; cdr3_length: 12; v_call: TRBV3-1/TRBV3-2; cdr3_aa: ASSLGRGRQPQH
j_call: TRBJ2-7; cdr3_length: 9; v_call: TRBV18; cdr3_aa: ASSDRYEQY
j_call: TRBJ2-1; cdr3_length: 10; v_call: TRBV9; cdr3_aa: ASSAPGQSLI
j_call: TRBJ1-2; cdr3_length: 14; v_call: TRBV4-2; cdr3_aa: ASSQSGTEANYGYT
j_call: TRBJ2-7; cdr3_length: 9; v_call: TRBV19; cdr3_aa: ATGQGLEQY
j_call: TRBJ1-1; cdr3_length: 14; v_call: TRBV7-9; cdr3_aa: ASSLGSGTREDRAF